These 27 T cell receptor beta chains were sequenced from one sample in a study of somatic mutations in cytotoxic T cells in rheumatoid arthritis. TCRdb's copy holds only in-frame clones and misses some; the assay was immunoSEQ multiplex PCR. The sample lists under 2,500 clones; about 70% were seen once. The sample was CD8+ T cells sorted from blood, taken at a follow-up visit. Source of these receptors: a man between 65 and 85 years old with rheumatoid arthritis.

Worth noting for this clone: The same CDR3 also results from other DNA sequences found in this sample. The chain recombines TRBV30 with TRBJ2-1, with D perhaps TRBD2 (5 bases). The germline V and J ends were trimmed by 3 bases and 1 base, with 10 bases remaining between them. In germline, CDR1 is GTSNPN, CDR2 SVGIG (reference sequence). CDR3 length equals 14 residues. CDR3 sequence: CAWRTSGSYNEQFF. DNA of the CDR3: TGTGCCTGGAGAACAAGCGGTTCCTACAATGAGCAGTTCTTC.

This clone is termed medium-sized (0.01 to 0.1%). The chain is built from TRBV2 and TRBJ2-7; D remains unclear. V dropped 7 bases and J dropped 7 bases, with 14 bases sitting between them. Germline lookup yields CDR1 SNHLY and CDR2 FYNNEI. CDR3 length equals 12 residues. CDR3 region: CASTGTEWEQYF. In nucleotides, the CDR3 is TGTGCCAGCACAGGCACGGAGTGGGAGCAGTACTTC.

V is TRBV4-1 and J is TRBJ2-1, with 8 bases lining up with TRBD2. CDR3 length equals 17 residues. V shed 0 bases and J 4 bases; nucleotides not matched to a gene: 8. Germline V CDR1 and CDR2: MGHRA, YSYEKL. CDR3 nucleotides: TGCGCCAGCAGCCAAGATCATGCGGGAGGAATTTACAATGAGCAGTTCTTC. The encoded protein is CASSQDHAGGIYNEQFF.

CDR3 amino acids: CATKLGYGYTF. DNA of the CDR3: TGTGCCACGAAACTGGGCTATGGCTACACCTTC. The rearrangement joins TRBV19 to TRBJ1-2, with D unclear. The V gene lost 10 bases and the J gene lost 4 bases, with 10 bases spanning the gap. The CDR3 extends over 11 amino acids. Germline V gene lookup returns CDR1 LNHDA and CDR2 SQIVND (reference sequence).

This clone was counted a few times. This CDR3 is CASSSRQGWNEQFF. CDR3 DNA sequence: TGTGCCAGCAGCTCGAGACAGGGGTGGAATGAGCAGTTCTTC. This chain joins TRBV13 and TRBJ2-1, with 8 bases that match TRBD1. Germline CDR1 and CDR2: PRHDT and FYEKMQ (reference sequence). The CDR3 length is 14 residues. The V segment lost 4 bases and the J segment 7 bases; nucleotides outside the gene matches: 6.

This chain connects TRBV7-2 to TRBJ2-7; the match to TRBD2 covers 9 bases. Losses at the gene ends were 4 bases for V and 3 bases for J; bases not matched to a gene: 13. Germline CDR1 SGHTA, CDR2 FQGNSA. The CDR3 covers 17 residues. CDR3: CASSSHSPSGDLYEQYF. CDR3 in DNA: TGTGCCAGCAGCTCCCACTCGCCTAGCGGGGACCTCTACGAGCAGTACTTC.

In regard to this clone: Other nucleotide sequences from this sample produce the same CDR3. The rearrangement uses TRBV27 and TRBJ2-5, with TRBD1 matching 8 bases. The CDR3 consists of 14 residues. Per germline, CDR1 MNHEY and CDR2 SMNVEV (reference sequence). V lost 3 bases, J lost 4 bases, and 4 bases stayed unmatched. The CDR3 reads CASSFRTGRETQYF. As DNA, the CDR3 is TGTGCCAGCAGTTTCCGGACAGGGAGAGAGACCCAGTACTTC.

This clone occurred a few times. V is TRBV13 and J is TRBJ1-2, with 7 nucleotides matching TRBD1. The CDR3 is 14 residues long. After removal of 5 bases from V and 1 base from J, the junction contained 4 bases not matched to a gene. CDR1 PRHDT and CDR2 FYEKMQ come from the germline V gene (reference sequence). Written as DNA, the CDR3 is TGTGCCAGCAGCAGAGGGGGCCTTAACTATGGCTACACCTTC. This gives the protein CASSRGGLNYGYTF.

The rearrangement joins TRBV10-3 to TRBJ1-5, with D unresolved. This CDR3 comprises 17 residues. CDR1 is ENHRY and CDR2 is SYGVKD in the germline V gene. The V gene lost 0 bases and the J gene lost 3 bases, with 15 bases spanning the gap. The CDR3 nucleotides read TGTGCCATCAGTGAGTCTCTGCACGCCAGGCCCAATCAGCCCCAGCATTTT. Translation: CAISESLHARPNQPQHF.

This clone has only a few counts. The chain has TRBV4-1 and TRBJ2-5, with D perhaps matching TRBD2 (5 bases). V gave up 6 bases and J gave up 2 bases, with 13 bases separating them. From germline, CDR1 is MGHRA and CDR2 YSYEKL. CDR3 size: 14 residues. The CDR3 DNA is TGCGCCAGCAGTCCCGCACCGGGGCAAGAGACCCAGTACTTC. This codes for CASSPAPGQETQYF.

This rearrangement joins TRBV7-9 to TRBJ2-5; D ambiguous. The V end lost 7 bases, the J end lost 4 bases, and 16 bases lay between the germline ends. Germline loops: CDR1 SEHNR, CDR2 FQNEAQ (reference sequence). The CDR3 totals 14 residues. The chain's CDR3 is CASTSPPFAETQYF. Here the CDR3 DNA reads TGTGCCAGCACCTCCCCACCTTTTGCAGAGACCCAGTACTTC.

The table lists this clone with a few counts. V usage is TRBV5-1 and J usage is TRBJ2-3, with a possible D match to TRBD1 (5 bases). The V gene's germline CDR1 is SGHRS and CDR2 YFSETQ. This CDR3 has 15 residues. V was shortened by 4 bases and J by 0 bases, with 12 bases between the two germline ends. CDR3 DNA: TGCGCCAGCAGCCCAACCGACAGAAGCACAGATACGCAGTATTTT. This sequence encodes CASSPTDRSTDTQYF.

The gene calls are TRBV6-1 and TRBJ2-1; a possible D gene is TRBD2 (6 bases). There are 15 residues in the CDR3. The germline V gene encodes CDR1 MNHNS and CDR2 SASEGT. V dropped 2 bases and J dropped 4 bases, with 12 bases sitting between them. The CDR3 nucleotides are TGTGCCAGCAGTGAATTGGGGGGTCTGTACAATGAGCAGTTCTTC. Encoded protein: CASSELGGLYNEQFF.

The chain carries TRBV13 and TRBJ2-7, with D possibly being TRBD2 (6 bases). Trimming pared 2 bases from V and 3 bases from J, leaving 14 bases between. The CDR3 totals 15 residues. Germline V gene data show CDR1 as PRHDT and CDR2 as FYEKMQ (reference sequence). The CDR3 region is CASSLRQRVVYEQYF. As DNA, the CDR3 is TGTGCCAGCAGCTTAAGGCAGCGGGTGGTCTACGAGCAGTACTTC. Filled out from reference TRBV13 and TRBJ2-7, the complete variable domain reads AAGVIQSPRHLIKEKRETATLKCYPIPRHDTVYWYQQGPGQDPQFLISFYEKMQSDKGSIPDRFSAQQFSDYHSELNMSSLELGDSALYFCASSLRQRVVYEQYFGPGTRLTVT.

This clone appeared once. The chain couples TRBV5-5 to TRBJ1-2, with 9 bases matching TRBD1. This CDR3 has 14 amino acids. The ends lost 4 bases at V and 4 bases at J; junction bases unmatched: 5. CDR1 is SGHKS, CDR2 YYEKEE, per germline (reference sequence). The CDR3 is CASSEDRGRYGYTF. The CDR3 nucleotides read TGTGCCAGCAGCGAGGACAGGGGCCGCTATGGCTACACCTTC.

The CDR3 DNA is TGTGCCAGCAGCCGGACTAGCGGAAACTACAATGAGCAGTTCTTC. Translated: CASSRTSGNYNEQFF. This rearrangement joins TRBV7-9 to TRBJ2-1; 10 positions agree with TRBD2. Germline V gene sequence: CDR1 SEHNR, CDR2 FQNEAQ (reference sequence). The ends lost 5 bases at V and 3 bases at J; junction bases unmatched: 4. The length of the CDR3 is 15 residues.

The V and J genes are TRBV28 and TRBJ1-3; D is unclear. V was cut by 6 bases and J by 0 bases, with 12 bases left in between. Germline CDR1 and CDR2: MDHEN and SYDVKM. The CDR3 length is 15 residues. CDR3 sequence: CASSLGRNSGNTIYF. CDR3 sequence (DNA): TGTGCCAGCAGCTTAGGACGGAACTCTGGAAACACCATATATTTT.

This clone was recorded only once. The chain employs TRBV28 and TRBJ2-5; D call uncertain. Germline V gives CDR1 MDHEN, CDR2 SYDVKM. The CDR3 runs 16 residues. Trimming shortened V by 1 base and J by 0 bases, and 12 bases separated the two germline ends. The CDR3, as DNA: TGTGCCAGCAGTTTATCCCAGCCCTTGTACCAAGAGACCCAGTACTTC. Protein product: CASSLSQPLYQETQYF. The variable domain in full, with the rest retrieved from reference TRBV28 and TRBJ2-5, is DVKVTQSSRYLVKRTGEKVFLECVQDMDHENMFWYRQDPGLGLRLIYFSYDVKMKEKGDIPEGYSVSREKKERFSLILESASTNQTSMYLCASSLSQPLYQETQYFGPGTRLLVL.

This chain links TRBV30 with TRBJ1-1, with D unresolved. Per germline, CDR1 GTSNPN and CDR2 SVGIG (reference sequence). Trimming took off 5 bases at V and 2 bases at J, with 6 bases between the two ends. The CDR3 covers 11 residues. Here the CDR3 DNA reads TGTGCCTGGGACCCTAACACTGAAGCTTTCTTT. Translated, it gives CAWDPNTEAFF.

This clone was observed a handful of times. The chain recombines TRBV7-9 with TRBJ1-5; D possibly corresponds to TRBD1 (5 bases). Deletions cut 1 base from V and 3 bases from J, with 13 bases between. Germline V gene lookup returns CDR1 SEHNR and CDR2 FQNEAQ (reference sequence). CDR3 length equals 16 residues. Here the CDR3 reads CASSLGQLSANQPQHF. CDR3 bases: TGTGCCAGCAGCTTAGGACAGTTAAGCGCCAATCAGCCCCAGCATTTT. Together with reference TRBV7-9 and TRBJ1-5, the CDR3 gives the full variable domain: DTGVSQNPRHKITKRGQNVTFRCDPISEHNRLYWYRQTLGQGPEFLTYFQNEAQLEKSRLLSDRFSAERPKGSFSTLEIQRTEQGDSAMYLCASSLGQLSANQPQHFGDGTRLSIL.

V is TRBV2 and J is TRBJ1-5, with D possibly matching TRBD1 (6 bases). The germline V gene has CDR1 SNHLY and CDR2 FYNNEI. The CDR3 has 17 residues. V shed 0 bases and J shed 2 bases, with 14 bases lying between them. The CDR3 spells CASSEALQGPGNQPQHF. The CDR3 nucleotides are TGTGCCAGCAGTGAAGCGCTTCAGGGGCCGGGCAATCAGCCCCAGCATTTT. Full variable domain (outside the CDR3, taken from reference TRBV2 and TRBJ1-5): EPEVTQTPSHQVTQMGQEVILRCVPISNHLYFYWYRQILGQKVEFLVSFYNNEISEKSEIFDDQFSVERPDGSNFTLKIRSTKLEDSAMYFCASSEALQGPGNQPQHFGDGTRLSIL.

The rearrangement uses TRBV28 and TRBJ2-1, with 9 bases matching TRBD1. Per the germline V gene, CDR1 is MDHEN and CDR2 is SYDVKM. This CDR3 is 15 amino acids long. After removal of 6 bases from V and 8 bases from J, the junction contained 11 bases not matched to a gene. The CDR3 reads CASSYRGTGFDEQFF. CDR3 DNA sequence: TGTGCCAGCAGCTATAGGGGGACAGGGTTCGATGAGCAGTTCTTC.

This chain uses TRBV13 with TRBJ1-6, with 10 bases that match TRBD1. This CDR3 has 17 amino acids. CDR1 PRHDT and CDR2 FYEKMQ come from the germline V gene (reference sequence). The trim removed 5 bases at V and 8 bases at J, leaving 12 bases unmatched. The CDR3 region has the DNA TGTGCCAGCAGCCTCATGAGGGTCGGGACAGGGGATTCACCCCTCCACTTT. It translates to CASSLMRVGTGDSPLHF.

This clone came up a few times. V usage is TRBV4-1 and J usage is TRBJ2-1, with a tentative D call TRBD2 (6 bases). The CDR3 totals 15 residues. Trimming left V 5 bases short and J 6 bases short, with 17 bases between. The germline V gene has CDR1 MGHRA and CDR2 YSYEKL. CDR3 sequence (DNA): TGCGCCAGCAGCAGTATAGCGGCCCCGGGCAATGAGCAGTTCTTC. This encodes CASSSIAAPGNEQFF.

V usage is TRBV7-9 and J usage is TRBJ2-1; TRBD2 matches at 11 bases. Per the germline V gene, CDR1 is SEHNR and CDR2 is FQNEAQ (reference sequence). The length of the CDR3 is 15 residues. Losses at the gene ends were 3 bases for V and 11 bases for J; bases not matched to a gene: 9. The CDR3 here is CASSFSGGGRGKQFF. The CDR3 DNA sequence: TGTGCCAGCAGCTTTAGCGGGGGGGGGAGAGGGAAGCAGTTCTTC.

This clone was found once. Here the CDR3 reads CASSQKSGTGDLNEQFF. In DNA, the CDR3 is TGCGCCAGCAGTCAAAAGTCCGGGACAGGGGACCTCAATGAGCAGTTCTTC. V usage is TRBV5-1 and J usage is TRBJ2-1, with TRBD1 matching over 10 bases. Germline V lookup: CDR1 SGHRS, CDR2 YFSETQ. This CDR3 has 17 residues. Trimming took 5 bases from V and 6 from J; bases not matched to a gene: 14.

The chain is built from TRBV27 and TRBJ2-1; D gene uncertain. With 3 bases removed from V and 7 bases from J, the gap between germline ends came to 10 bases. CDR3 length equals 13 residues. Germline CDR1 reads MNHEY; CDR2 reads SMNVEV (reference sequence). Here the CDR3 DNA reads TGTGCCAGCAGTTTTACATTGTGGAATGAGCAGTTCTTC. Translated, it gives CASSFTLWNEQFF.